This TCR beta chain was recorded in a study of blood T cell repertoires in COVID-19. This clone showed up just once. CDR1 is SGHDN and CDR2 is FVKESK in the germline V gene. The CDR3 spans 15 residues. The V gene lost 1 base and the J gene lost 4 bases, with 13 bases spanning the gap. TCRdb keeps only in-frame clones here, not all; method: immunoSEQ multiplex PCR. The data contain roughly 250,000 clones, around nine tenths of them seen just once; the ten biggest clones take up 0.99%. The receptor was derived from a woman in her 40s who had recovered from COVID-19. V usage is TRBV14 and J usage is TRBJ1-2; D is possibly TRBD1 (5 bases). Sequencing input: peripheral blood. CDR3 in amino acids: CASSQGGGGGYGYTF. The CDR3 DNA is TGTGCCAGCAGCCAAGGTGGCGGCGGGGGCTATGGCTACACCTTC.